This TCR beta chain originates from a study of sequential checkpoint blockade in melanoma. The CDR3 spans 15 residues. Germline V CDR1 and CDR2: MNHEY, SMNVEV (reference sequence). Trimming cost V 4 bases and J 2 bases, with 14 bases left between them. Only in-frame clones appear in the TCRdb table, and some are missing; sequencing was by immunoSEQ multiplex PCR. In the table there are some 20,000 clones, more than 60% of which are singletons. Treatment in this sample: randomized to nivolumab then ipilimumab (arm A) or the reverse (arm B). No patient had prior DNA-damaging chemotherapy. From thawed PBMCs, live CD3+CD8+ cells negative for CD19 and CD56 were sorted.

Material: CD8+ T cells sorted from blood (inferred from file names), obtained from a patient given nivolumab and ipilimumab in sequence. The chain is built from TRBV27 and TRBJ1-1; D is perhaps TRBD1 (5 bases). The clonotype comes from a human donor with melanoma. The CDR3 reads CASSSHRGVNTEAFF. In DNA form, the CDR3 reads TGTGCCAGCAGTTCTCATCGGGGGGTAAACACTGAAGCTTTCTTT.